The rows below give T cell receptor beta chains drawn from one sample of a study of beta chain features in type 1 diabetes. Assay used: immunoSEQ multiplex PCR; TCRdb lists only in-frame clones, some missing. The sample carries roughly 140,000 clones, about 9.4% recorded once. The sequenced sample consisted of central memory CD4+ T cells from blood. All receptors derive from a man aged 30 to 39 with type 1 diabetes. Both conserved end residues are part of each CDR3. The order of the fields is J gene, clone size, D gene, V gene, CDR3 protein, CDR3 DNA. A D gene is named only where the DNA matches it firmly. Size is omitted from some rows. Given values are once, few, many or a class for expanded clones.

TRBJ2-5	NA	NA	TRBV6-1	CASKNSGQETQYF	TGTGCCAGCAAGAATAGCGGACAAGAGACCCAGTACTTC
TRBJ2-7	few	NA	TRBV6-6	CASSYSQGPYEQYF	TGTGCCAGCAGTTACTCTCAGGGGCCCTACGAGCAGTACTTC
TRBJ2-3	few	TRBD2	TRBV30	CAWSVGGRAADTQYF	TGTGCCTGGAGTGTAGGCGGGAGGGCTGCAGATACGCAGTATTTT
TRBJ2-3	NA	NA	TRBV4-3	CASSQGLVGTQYF	TGCGCCAGCAGCCAAGGACTAGTGGGTACGCAGTATTTT
TRBJ2-7	few	NA	TRBV28	CASSLGSTIDYEQYF	TGTGCCAGCAGTTTGGGCAGCACCATCGATTACGAGCAGTACTTC
TRBJ2-7	NA	NA	TRBV14	CASSQDLDRTYEQYF	TGTGCCAGCAGCCAAGATCTGGACAGAACCTACGAGCAGTACTTC
TRBJ1-5	NA	TRBD1	TRBV7-9	CASSAGTGVFQPQHF	TGTGCCAGCAGCGCCGGGACAGGGGTTTTCCAGCCCCAGCATTTT
TRBJ2-1	NA	TRBD2	TRBV7-9	CASSLALAGTYNEQFF	TGTGCCAGCAGCTTAGCTCTAGCGGGGACCTACAATGAGCAGTTCTTC
TRBJ2-3	NA	TRBD1	TRBV19	CASSPGQGTDTQYF	TGTGCCAGTAGCCCGGGACAGGGGACAGATACGCAGTATTTT
TRBJ2-7	few	NA	TRBV18	CASSPGAGPYEQYF	TGTGCCAGCTCACCAGGTGCGGGACCCTACGAGCAGTACTTC
TRBJ1-1	NA	NA	TRBV30	CAWSVRQTEAFF	TGTGCCTGGAGTGTACGACAAACCGAAGCTTTCTTT
TRBJ2-5	few	TRBD1	TRBV7-2	CASSSTGAYGETQYF	TGTGCCAGCAGCTCGACAGGGGCCTACGGAGAGACCCAGTACTTC
TRBJ2-7	few	NA	TRBV27	CASSFSRAGEQYF	TGTGCCAGCAGTTTCTCCCGCGCAGGGGAGCAGTACTTC
TRBJ2-5	NA	NA	TRBV10-3	CASGAARDQETQYF	TGTGCCAGCGGGGCTGCGCGGGACCAAGAGACCCAGTACTTC
TRBJ2-7	few	NA	TRBV30	CALYTDSYEQYF	TGTGCCTTGTACACGGACAGCTACGAGCAGTACTTC
TRBJ2-4	NA	NA	TRBV10-3	CAISDQDRTAKNIQYF	TGTGCCATCAGTGACCAAGACAGGACAGCCAAAAACATTCAGTACTTC
TRBJ2-1	few	NA	TRBV30	CAWSVPRAATFF	TGTGCCTGGAGTGTACCGCGGGCAGCCACGTTCTTC
TRBJ2-2	few	NA	TRBV7-2	CASRGAILTGELFF	TGTGCCAGCAGGGGAGCGATCCTCACCGGGGAGCTGTTTTTT
TRBJ2-7	few	TRBD2	TRBV25-1	CASSGTGRDRYEQYF	TGTGCCAGCAGTGGAACCGGGAGGGATCGGTACGAGCAGTACTTC
TRBJ2-1	few	TRBD2	TRBV4-2	CASSLDLTSGNEQFF	TGTGCCAGCAGCTTAGACCTCACTAGCGGCAATGAGCAGTTCTTC
TRBJ1-2	few	NA	TRBV11-2	CASSLGAGDYGYTF	TGTGCCAGCAGCTTAGGTGCAGGGGACTATGGCTACACCTTC
TRBJ2-5	NA	TRBD1	TRBV6-1	CASSETGGLGAQYF	TGTGCCAGCAGTGAGACAGGGGGCCTCGGGGCCCAGTACTTC
TRBJ1-1	NA	TRBD1	TRBV28	CASSLQGALTEAFF	TGTGCCAGCAGTTTGCAGGGGGCTCTCACTGAAGCTTTCTTT
TRBJ2-7	NA	NA	TRBV7-9	CASSSGDYEQYF	TGTGCCAGCAGCTCCGGCGACTACGAGCAGTACTTC
TRBJ2-5	NA	TRBD1	TRBV6-6	CASSSGQGAGAGTQYF	TGTGCCAGCAGTTCGGGACAGGGGGCCGGAGCTGGGACCCAGTACTTC
TRBJ2-3	few	TRBD2	TRBV29-1	CSVGLAGGSSDTQYF	TGCAGCGTGGGACTAGCGGGAGGCAGCTCAGATACGCAGTATTTT
TRBJ1-2	NA	NA	TRBV4-2	CASSQDTGNYGYTF	TGTGCCAGCAGCCAAGATACAGGGAACTATGGCTACACCTTC
TRBJ2-5	NA	NA	TRBV27	CASSLGPGETQYF	TGTGCCAGCAGTTTAGGTCCGGGAGAGACCCAGTACTTC
TRBJ1-2	NA	NA	TRBV5-1	CASSLEGENYGYTF	TGCGCCAGCAGCTTGGAAGGGGAAAACTATGGCTACACCTTC
TRBJ1-1	few	NA	TRBV29-1	CSVTGNTEAFF	TGCAGCGTTACAGGGAACACTGAAGCTTTCTTT
TRBJ1-2	few	NA	TRBV5-1	CASSGDTNYGYTF	TGCGCCAGCAGCGGGGACACCAACTATGGCTACACCTTC
TRBJ1-2	few	TRBD1	TRBV6-5	CASSYGDRKSNGYTF	TGTGCCAGCAGTTATGGGGACAGGAAATCCAATGGCTACACCTTC
TRBJ2-6	few	TRBD2	TRBV9	CASSPHSGQSSGANVLTF	TGTGCCAGCAGCCCCCATAGCGGGCAGAGCTCTGGGGCCAACGTCCTGACTTTC
TRBJ2-7	few	NA	TRBV7-2	CASSSFGEQYF	TGTGCCAGCAGCTCTTTCGGCGAGCAGTACTTC
TRBJ2-2	NA	TRBD2	TRBV5-8	CASSLYLAGITGELFF	TGTGCCAGCAGCTTGTATCTAGCGGGAATCACCGGGGAGCTGTTTTTT
TRBJ1-1	NA	NA	TRBV9	CASSALTDEAFF	TGTGCCAGCAGCGCCCTGACAGACGAAGCTTTCTTT
TRBJ2-3	NA	TRBD1	TRBV5-6	CASSLLSAGQGQDTQYF	TGTGCCAGCAGCTTGTTAAGTGCGGGACAGGGGCAGGATACGCAGTATTTT
TRBJ2-3	few	NA	TRBV5-4	CASSLGTMGDTQYF	TGTGCCAGCAGCCTCGGGACAATGGGAGATACGCAGTATTTT
TRBJ2-1	few	NA	TRBV9	CASGAVQDQFAEQFF	TGTGCCAGCGGCGCAGTACAGGACCAATTCGCTGAGCAGTTCTTC
TRBJ2-1	few	TRBD2	TRBV7-8	CASSLPGGSTYNEQFF	TGTGCCAGCAGCTTACCCGGCGGGAGCACATACAATGAGCAGTTCTTC
TRBJ2-1	few	TRBD2	TRBV5-1	CASSLRLAGGNEQFF	TGCGCCAGCAGCTTACGGCTAGCGGGCGGTAATGAGCAGTTCTTC
TRBJ2-5	few	NA	TRBV5-6	CASSLDPFLETQYF	TGTGCCAGCAGCTTGGATCCGTTTTTGGAGACCCAGTACTTC
TRBJ1-2	NA	NA	TRBV30	CAWSVMHAGDGYTF	TGTGCCTGGAGTGTAATGCACGCGGGGGATGGCTACACCTTC
TRBJ2-2	few	NA	TRBV4-1	CASSLAENTGELFF	TGCGCCAGCAGCCTAGCGGAGAACACCGGGGAGCTGTTTTTT
TRBJ2-3	NA	TRBD1	TRBV7-2	CASSLTDRGTDTQYF	TGTGCCAGCAGCTTAACGGACAGGGGAACAGATACGCAGTATTTT
TRBJ2-1	few	NA	TRBV11-1	CASSQTGMVLYEQFF	TGTGCCAGCAGCCAGACAGGCATGGTCTTGTATGAGCAGTTCTTC
TRBJ2-1	few	TRBD2	TRBV29-1	CSVLLAGGWDEQFF	TGCAGCGTTCTCCTAGCGGGAGGTTGGGATGAGCAGTTCTTC
TRBJ2-1	few	NA	TRBV5-1	CASSLGGVNEQFF	TGCGCCAGCAGCCTAGGGGGGGTCAATGAGCAGTTCTTC
TRBJ2-2	NA	TRBD2	TRBV18	CASSPIWLAGVSTGELFF	TGTGCCAGCTCACCAATTTGGCTAGCGGGAGTATCAACCGGGGAGCTGTTTTTT
TRBJ2-5	few	NA	TRBV7-3	CASSLMGGTHF	TGTGCCAGCAGCTTGATGGGCGGGACCCACTTC
TRBJ1-5	NA	TRBD1	TRBV6-6	CASSPQDRDHQPQHF	TGTGCCAGCAGTCCCCAGGACAGGGACCATCAGCCCCAGCATTTT
TRBJ1-2	few	NA	TRBV6-6	CASSYSIKGEHGYTF	TGTGCCAGCAGTTACTCGATCAAGGGGGAACATGGCTACACCTTC
TRBJ2-1	NA	TRBD2	TRBV7-2	CASSLRLSGSSYNEQFF	TGTGCCAGCAGCCTAAGGCTAAGCGGGAGCTCCTACAATGAGCAGTTCTTC
TRBJ2-5	few	TRBD1	TRBV5-1	CASSLGTGGFETQYF	TGCGCCAGCAGCTTAGGGACAGGGGGCTTTGAGACCCAGTACTTC
TRBJ2-2	NA	NA	TRBV5-4	CASSQTNTGELFF	TGTGCCAGCAGCCAGACGAACACCGGGGAGCTGTTTTTT
TRBJ2-7	NA	NA	TRBV7-9	CASSTGRSGGSYEQYF	TGTGCCAGCAGCACCGGGCGTAGTGGGGGCAGCTACGAGCAGTACTTC
TRBJ2-5	NA	NA	TRBV5-4	CASSRTGTQETQYF	TGTGCCAGCAGCCGAACCGGGACTCAAGAGACCCAGTACTTC
TRBJ2-7	NA	TRBD2	TRBV2	CASRREDSLEQYF	TGTGCCAGCAGGCGGGAGGATTCCTTGGAGCAGTACTTC
TRBJ1-5	NA	NA	TRBV4-3	CASSPDQGPDQPQHF	TGCGCCAGCAGCCCCGATCAGGGGCCCGATCAGCCCCAGCATTTT